This entry is about one T cell receptor beta chain. V was cut by 1 base and J by 2 bases, with 9 bases left in between. This CDR3 contains 15 residues. Germline lookup yields CDR1 SNHLY and CDR2 FYNNEI. Per the original data handling: The assay estimated nucleated cells by amplifying reference gene primers. Produced via immunoSEQ multiplex PCR; TCRdb's table is partial and in-frame only. V, J and clone size are those of that table, while D and trimming were read from the DNA. This table holds approximately 120,000 clones, around 70% found once. The data belong to a study of blood T cell repertoires in COVID-19.

Sequencing used peripheral blood. The clonotype comes from an elderly man with COVID-19, enrolled during active disease. V is TRBV2 and J is TRBJ1-5; D gene unclear. In DNA form, the CDR3 reads TGTGCCAGCAGTGAAGGGTGGCAGGGCAATCAGCCCCAGCATTTT. Translated, it gives CASSEGWQGNQPQHF.